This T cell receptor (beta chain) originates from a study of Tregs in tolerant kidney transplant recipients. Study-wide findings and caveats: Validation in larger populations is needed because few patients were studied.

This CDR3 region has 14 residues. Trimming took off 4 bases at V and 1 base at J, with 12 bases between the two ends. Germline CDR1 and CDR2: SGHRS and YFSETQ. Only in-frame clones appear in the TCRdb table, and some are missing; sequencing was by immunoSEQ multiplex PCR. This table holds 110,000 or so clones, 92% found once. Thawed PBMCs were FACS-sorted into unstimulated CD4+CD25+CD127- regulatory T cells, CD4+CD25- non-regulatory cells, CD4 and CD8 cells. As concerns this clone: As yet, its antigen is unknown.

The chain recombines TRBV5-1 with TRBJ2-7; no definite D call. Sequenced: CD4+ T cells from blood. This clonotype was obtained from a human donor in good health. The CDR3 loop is CASSDRELSYEQYF. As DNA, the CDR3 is TGCGCCAGCAGCGATCGAGAGCTTTCCTACGAGCAGTACTTC.